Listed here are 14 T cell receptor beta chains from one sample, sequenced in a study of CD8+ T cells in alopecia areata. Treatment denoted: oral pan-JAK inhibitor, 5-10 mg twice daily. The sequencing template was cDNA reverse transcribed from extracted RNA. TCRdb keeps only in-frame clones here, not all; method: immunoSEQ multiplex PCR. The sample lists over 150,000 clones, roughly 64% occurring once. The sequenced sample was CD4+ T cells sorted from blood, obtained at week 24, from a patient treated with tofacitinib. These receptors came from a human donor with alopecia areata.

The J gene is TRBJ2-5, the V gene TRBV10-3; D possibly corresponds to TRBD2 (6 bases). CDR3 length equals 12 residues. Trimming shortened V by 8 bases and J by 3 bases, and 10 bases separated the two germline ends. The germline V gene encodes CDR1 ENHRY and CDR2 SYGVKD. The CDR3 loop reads CAISRGEETQYF. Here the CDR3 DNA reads TGTGCCATCTCTCGCGGGGAAGAGACCCAGTACTTC.

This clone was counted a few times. The CDR3 region has the DNA TGCGCCAGCAGCCAAGACATGAACAATGAGCAGTTCTTC. It codes for CASSQDMNNEQFF. V gene TRBV4-3 combines with J gene TRBJ2-1; D remains ambiguous. Trimming removed 0 bases at V and 5 bases at J, with 5 bases between. Germline assignment: CDR1 LGHNA and CDR2 YSLEER. CDR3 size: 13 residues.

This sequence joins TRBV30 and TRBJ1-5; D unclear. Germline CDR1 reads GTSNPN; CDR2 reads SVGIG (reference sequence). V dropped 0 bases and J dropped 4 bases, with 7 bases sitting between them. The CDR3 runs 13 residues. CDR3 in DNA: TGTGCCTGGAGTGTTGGGGTGAATCAGCCCCAGCATTTT. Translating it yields CAWSVGVNQPQHF.

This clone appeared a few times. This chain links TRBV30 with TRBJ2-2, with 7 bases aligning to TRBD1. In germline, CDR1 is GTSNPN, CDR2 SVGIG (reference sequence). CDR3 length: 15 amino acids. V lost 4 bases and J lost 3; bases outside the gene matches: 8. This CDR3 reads CAWTYQGVDTGELFF. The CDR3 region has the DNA TGTGCCTGGACCTATCAGGGGGTGGACACCGGGGAGCTGTTTTTT.

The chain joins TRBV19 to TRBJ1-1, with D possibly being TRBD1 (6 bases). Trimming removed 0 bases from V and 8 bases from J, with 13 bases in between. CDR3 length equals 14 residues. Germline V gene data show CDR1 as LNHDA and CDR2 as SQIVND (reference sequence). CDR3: CASSIDRRDIEAFF. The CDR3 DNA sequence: TGTGCCAGTAGTATAGATCGAAGGGACATAGAAGCTTTCTTT.

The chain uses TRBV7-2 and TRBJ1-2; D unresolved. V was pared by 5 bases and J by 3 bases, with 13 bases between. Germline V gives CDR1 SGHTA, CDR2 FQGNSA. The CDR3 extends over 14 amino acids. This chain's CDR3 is CASSLESGDYGYTF. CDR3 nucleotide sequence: TGTGCCAGCAGCCTAGAGTCCGGGGACTATGGCTACACCTTC.

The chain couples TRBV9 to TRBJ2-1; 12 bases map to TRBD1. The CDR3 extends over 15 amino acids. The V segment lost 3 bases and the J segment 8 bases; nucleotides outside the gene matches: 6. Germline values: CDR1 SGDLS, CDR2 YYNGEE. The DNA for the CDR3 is TGTGCCAGCAGCGAGCCCGGGACAGGGGGCCATGAGCAGTTCTTC. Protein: CASSEPGTGGHEQFF.

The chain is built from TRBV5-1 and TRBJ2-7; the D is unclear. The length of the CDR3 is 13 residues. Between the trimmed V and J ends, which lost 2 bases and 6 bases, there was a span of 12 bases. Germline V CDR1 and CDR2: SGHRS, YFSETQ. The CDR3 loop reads CASSLPSEGEQYF. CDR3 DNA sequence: TGCGCCAGCAGCTTACCTTCGGAAGGCGAGCAGTACTTC.

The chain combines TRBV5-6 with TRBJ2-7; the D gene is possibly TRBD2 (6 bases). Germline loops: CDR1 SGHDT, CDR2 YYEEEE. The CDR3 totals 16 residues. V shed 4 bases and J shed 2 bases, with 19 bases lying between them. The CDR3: CASSEEGRSNPYEQYF. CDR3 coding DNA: TGTGCCAGCAGCGAGGAGGGCAGGAGCAACCCCTACGAGCAGTACTTC.

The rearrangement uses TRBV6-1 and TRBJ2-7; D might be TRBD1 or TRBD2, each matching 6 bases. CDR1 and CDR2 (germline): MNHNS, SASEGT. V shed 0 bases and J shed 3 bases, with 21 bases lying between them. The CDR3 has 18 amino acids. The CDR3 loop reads CASSEAQWRDKDGYEQYF. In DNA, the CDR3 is TGTGCCAGCAGTGAAGCGCAATGGCGGGACAAAGACGGCTACGAGCAGTACTTC.

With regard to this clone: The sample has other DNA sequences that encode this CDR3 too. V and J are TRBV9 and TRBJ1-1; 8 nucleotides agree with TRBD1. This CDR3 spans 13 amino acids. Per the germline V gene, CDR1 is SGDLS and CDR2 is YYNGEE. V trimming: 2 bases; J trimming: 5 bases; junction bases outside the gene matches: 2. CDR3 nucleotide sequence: TGTGCCAGCAGCGTCAGACAGGGGACTGAAGCTTTCTTT. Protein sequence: CASSVRQGTEAFF.

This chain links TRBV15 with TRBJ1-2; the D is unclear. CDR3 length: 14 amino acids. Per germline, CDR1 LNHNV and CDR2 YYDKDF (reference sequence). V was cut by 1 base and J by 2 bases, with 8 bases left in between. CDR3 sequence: CATSRAWANYGYTF. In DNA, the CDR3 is TGTGCCACCAGCAGAGCGTGGGCCAACTATGGCTACACCTTC.

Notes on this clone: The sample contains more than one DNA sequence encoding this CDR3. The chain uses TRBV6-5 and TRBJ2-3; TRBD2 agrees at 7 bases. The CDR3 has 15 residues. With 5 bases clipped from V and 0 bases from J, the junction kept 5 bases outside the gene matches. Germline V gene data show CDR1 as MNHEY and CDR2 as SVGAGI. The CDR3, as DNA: TGTGCCAGCAGTCGGCGGGGGAGCAGCACAGATACGCAGTATTTT. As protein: CASSRRGSSTDTQYF.

CDR3 amino acids: CASSLLTGSYEQYF. CDR3 DNA sequence: TGCGCCAGCAGCTTGTTAACGGGATCCTACGAGCAGTACTTC. The chain is built from TRBV5-1 and TRBJ2-7; a possible D gene is TRBD2 (5 bases). The CDR3 extends over 14 amino acids. CDR1 and CDR2 (germline): SGHRS, YFSETQ. V was pared by 1 base and J by 1 base, with 9 bases between.